The clone carrying this T cell receptor (beta chain) was counted ten times or more. Its matching antigen is unknown. J lost 3 bases, V lost 2 bases, and 4 bases had no gene match. The CDR3 is 17 amino acids. The data originate from a study of CD8 T cells in ankylosing spondylitis. Construction of TCR beta libraries was performed using quantitative 5'-RACE with molecular barcodes. TCRdb recomputed calls from the 5' RACE reads with MiXCR, one row per CDR3 protein. The data show 400,000 to 450,000 distinct CDR3 sequences, with roughly 18% seen just once and just over 1% held by the top ten. General observations from the study: Seemingly characteristic of ankylosing spondylitis blood was a TCR beta motif consisting of about 8 highly homologous variants. Earlier work had already found some motif variants in reactive arthritis synovial fluid and blood. The authors reported significant enrichment of disease-linked clones in matched ankylosing spondylitis synovial fluid.

This sequence was found in a male donor with ankylosing spondylitis. V usage is TRBV12-3 or TRBV12-4 and J usage is TRBJ1-4, with 12 positions matching TRBD1. Sequences were obtained from blood, either unsorted or a sorted T cell fraction (not recorded which). The CDR3 sequence: CASSLRDRGLSNEKLFF. The CDR3 DNA follows: TGTGCCAGCAGTTTACGGGACAGGGGGCTTTCTAATGAAAAACTGTTTTTT.